The clone carrying this TCR beta chain is medium-sized (0.01 to 0.1%). Its antigen is unidentified. The data are from a study of response to subunit inactivated influenza vaccine. Study outcomes and limitations: Each seasonal flu vaccination may recruit only limited new T cells, authors suggested.

V dropped 0 bases and J dropped 0 bases, with 11 bases sitting between them. This CDR3 is built from 17 residues. Germline CDR1 reads LGHNA; CDR2 reads YSLEER. TCRdb recomputed calls from the RT-PCR reads with MiXCR, one row per CDR3 protein. Among approximately 490,000 distinct CDR3 sequences, around 7.7% were seen once, and the ten largest hold around 12%. The input for sequencing was PBMCs from blood, taken less than 30 months after vaccination. This receptor was obtained from a man aged 50 to 69 who received an inactivated influenza vaccine. The V gene is TRBV4-3, the J gene TRBJ2-2, with a possible D match to TRBD1 (5 bases). CDR3 amino acids: CASSQDRVPPNTGELFF. CDR3 DNA sequence: TGCGCCAGCAGCCAAGACAGGGTTCCCCCGAACACCGGGGAGCTGTTTTTT.